This TCR beta chain was found in a study of T cells after yellow fever vaccination. Study-wide points: CD4 and CD8 compartments shared a small share of clonotypes. Abundant clonotypes (contaminants from the bulk population) could be present in FACS-sorted repertoires.

TCRdb re-analysed the 5' RACE reads in MiXCR, keeping a single row per CDR3 protein. Here the sample spans around 180,000 distinct CDR3 sequences, about 6% being singletons. A remark on this clonotype: What it binds is unknown.

The specimen was CD4+ T cells sorted from PBMCs, collected on the day of the first yellow fever vaccination. This sequence was found in a man younger than 30 who received the YFV17D yellow fever vaccine.

In DNA, the CDR3 is TGTGCCAGCAGCTTAGACCTCCTGGACAGAGCAAACCAAGAGACCCAGTACTTC. Protein sequence: CASSLDLLDRANQETQYF. The chain links TRBV11-2 to TRBJ2-5, with D possibly TRBD1 on 6 matching bases. This CDR3 spans 18 amino acids. In germline, CDR1 is SGHAT, CDR2 FQNNGV. Trimming took off 0 bases at V and 0 bases at J, with 17 bases between the two ends.